The 8 T cell receptor beta chains below come from one sample, sequenced in a study of blood T cell repertoires in COVID-19. Sequencing used immunoSEQ multiplex PCR; TCRdb keeps in-frame clones, though not all of them. The sample consists of around 37,000 clones, around 87% of them appearing once. The sequencing sample was made of peripheral blood. The receptors shown here come from a man aged 60 to 75 with active or convalescent COVID-19.

J is TRBJ1-2 and V is TRBV6-5; the D gene is possibly TRBD1 (6 bases). The CDR3 loop spans 14 amino acids. Germline V CDR1 and CDR2: MNHEY, SVGAGI. V shed 8 bases and J shed 4 bases, with 17 bases lying between them. The CDR3 bases are TGTGCCAGCTTTGGACAGCTTGGGGGCTATGGCTACACCTTC. Amino acid sequence: CASFGQLGGYGYTF.

This sequence joins TRBV5-1 and TRBJ2-1; TRBD2 aligns across 9 bases. After removal of 7 bases from V and 5 bases from J, the junction contained 7 bases not matched to a gene. The CDR3 covers 14 residues. Germline-derived CDR1 and CDR2 are SGHRS and YFSETQ. The CDR3 DNA reads as TGCGCCAGCGGATTAGCGGGAGCGAACAATGAGCAGTTCTTC. It translates to CASGLAGANNEQFF.

The chain links TRBV6-5 to TRBJ2-1, with a tentative D call TRBD1 (6 bases). The CDR3 sequence is 15 residues long. V was cut by 7 bases and J by 9 bases, with 22 bases left in between. In germline, CDR1 is MNHEY, CDR2 SVGAGI. The CDR3 spells CASILWDTSHGEQFF. The CDR3 nucleotides read TGTGCCAGCATCCTTTGGGACACTTCTCACGGTGAGCAGTTCTTC.

This clone was detected once. The rearrangement uses TRBV5-1 and TRBJ2-3, with no clear D. V shed 0 bases and J shed 3 bases, with 11 bases lying between them. Germline V gene lookup returns CDR1 SGHRS and CDR2 YFSETQ. The CDR3 has 15 residues. CDR3 loop: CASSLVQAPTDTQYF. The CDR3 region has the DNA TGCGCCAGCAGCTTGGTCCAGGCGCCTACAGATACGCAGTATTTT.

The chain carries TRBV3-1 (or the pseudogene TRBV3-2) and TRBJ2-1; the match to TRBD2 covers 11 bases. V trimming: 1 base; J trimming: 2 bases; junction bases outside the gene matches: 10. Per germline, CDR1 LGHDT and CDR2 YNNKEL (reference sequence). The CDR3 sequence is 19 residues long. The CDR3: CASSQGTSLLAGAYNEQFF. The CDR3 DNA reads TGTGCCAGCAGCCAAGGGACATCCCTACTAGCGGGAGCCTACAATGAGCAGTTCTTC.

The chain couples TRBV10-2 to TRBJ2-2; 7 bases are a match to TRBD1. The CDR3 length is 16 residues. The J segment lost 7 bases and the V segment lost 4 bases, leaving 12 bases of the junction unmatched. CDR1 is WSHSY and CDR2 is SAAADI in the germline V gene. CDR3 region: CASSGGQFVFGGELFF. The CDR3 DNA reads TGCGCCAGCAGTGGGGGACAGTTCGTTTTTGGCGGGGAGCTGTTTTTT.

This chain connects TRBV11-3 to TRBJ2-1, with unresolved D. Trimming removed 3 bases from V and 2 bases from J, with 5 bases in between. The CDR3 sequence is 13 residues long. The germline V gene encodes CDR1 SGHNT and CDR2 YENEEA. The chain's CDR3 is CASSLGTYNEQFF. CDR3 DNA: TGTGCCAGCAGCTTGGGCACCTACAATGAGCAGTTCTTC.

The CDR3 loop is CATSRKRAGTSNQPQHF. The CDR3 region has the DNA TGTGCCACCAGCAGAAAGCGGGCCGGGACTAGCAATCAGCCCCAGCATTTT. The V gene is TRBV15, the J gene TRBJ1-5; D perhaps matches TRBD1 (5 bases). With 2 bases removed from V and 0 bases from J, the gap between germline ends came to 14 bases. From germline, CDR1 is LNHNV and CDR2 YYDKDF (reference sequence). The CDR3 spans 17 residues.